The T cell receptor beta chain described here comes from a study of neurological immune-mediated disorders. The CDR3 contains 11 residues. V gave up 7 bases and J gave up 6 bases, with 13 bases separating them. From germline, CDR1 is SQVTM and CDR2 ANQGSEA. In TCRdb, the 5' RACE reads were re-called with MiXCR into one record per CDR3 protein. The data hold about 80,000 distinct CDR3 sequences, with about 9% observed a single time. Many counts were recorded for this clonotype. This clonotype was obtained from a man over 45 in good health. The chain uses TRBV29-1 and TRBJ2-7; D is perhaps TRBD1 (7 bases). The sequenced sample consisted of PBMCs. CDR3 coding DNA: TGCAGCGCCTCAGGGGGACTCGAGCAGTACTTC. This encodes CSASGGLEQYF.